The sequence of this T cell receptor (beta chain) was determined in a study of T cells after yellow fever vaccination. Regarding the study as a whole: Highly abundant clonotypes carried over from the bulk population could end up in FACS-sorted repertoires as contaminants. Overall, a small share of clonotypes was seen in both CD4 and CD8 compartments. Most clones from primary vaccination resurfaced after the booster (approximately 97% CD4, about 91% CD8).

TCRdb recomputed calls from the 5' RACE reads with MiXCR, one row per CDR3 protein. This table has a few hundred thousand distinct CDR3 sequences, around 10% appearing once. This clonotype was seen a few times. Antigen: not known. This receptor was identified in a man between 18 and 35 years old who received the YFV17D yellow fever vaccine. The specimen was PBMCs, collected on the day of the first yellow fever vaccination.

The CDR3 nucleotides are TGCGCCAGCAGCTTGGAGGCTGTGCCCTCGGATACGCAGTATTTT. This sequence encodes CASSLEAVPSDTQYF. V and J are TRBV5-1 and TRBJ2-3; D is unresolved. CDR3 length: 15 amino acids. Trimming took 0 bases from V and 6 from J, leaving 14 bases between them. The V gene's germline CDR1 is SGHRS and CDR2 YFSETQ.